The source of this T cell receptor (beta chain) is a study of blood T cell repertoires in COVID-19. Study-level background: Specimens from acute and convalescent COVID-19 originated in the United States, Italy and Spain. PBMCs, B-cell-depleted T cells, or T cells provided the cDNA or gDNA that made up the material.

In the study's own analysis: Reference gene primer amplification gave estimated nucleated cell counts. Libraries were prepared by immunoSEQ multiplex PCR; TCRdb keeps only in-frame clonotypes and omits some of them. The DNA was the basis for D and trimming; V, J and clone size are from that table. The table includes over 250,000 clones, 85% detected once. Per germline, CDR1 LNHNV and CDR2 YYDKDF (reference sequence). The V and J ends lost 0 bases and 6 bases, in that order; junction bases with no gene match: 7. This CDR3 has 15 residues. The chain joins TRBV15 to TRBJ2-7, with 8 bases lining up with TRBD2. This receptor was taken from a human donor in a cohort sampled during active COVID-19. Material for sequencing was peripheral blood. The CDR3 region is CATSRDRLAGVEQYF. In DNA, the CDR3 is TGTGCCACCAGCAGAGATCGTCTAGCGGGCGTCGAGCAGTACTTC.